This entry describes one T cell receptor (beta chain). The data stem from a study of blood T cell repertoires in COVID-19. The overall study: COVID-19 samples, acute and convalescent, were from the United States, Italy and Spain. From T cells, B-cell-depleted T cells, or PBMCs came the material, which was cDNA or gDNA.

Looked up from germline, CDR1 is DFQATT and CDR2 is SNEGSKA (reference sequence). Trimming removed 3 bases from V and 1 base from J, with 14 bases in between. The CDR3 covers 15 residues. In the original processing: Reference gene primer amplification gave estimated nucleated cell counts. Libraries were prepared by immunoSEQ multiplex PCR; TCRdb keeps only in-frame clonotypes and omits some of them. That table furnishes V, J and clone size, whereas the DNA furnished D and trimming. The table lists approximately 190,000 clones, around nine tenths of them singletons. The TCR was taken from a man between 70 and 80 years old with active or convalescent COVID-19. Sample: peripheral blood. The rearrangement uses TRBV20-1 and TRBJ2-3, with D possibly TRBD2 on 7 matching bases. The CDR3 DNA reads TGCAGTGCTAGTAGGGGGAGCGGGGGCACAGATACGCAGTATTTT. Translation gives CSASRGSGGTDTQYF.